This TCR beta chain stems from a study of T cell responses to AZD1222 COVID-19 vaccine. The sample holds one count of this clone. Its matching antigen is unknown. Assay: immunoSEQ multiplex PCR; the TCRdb copy retains only in-frame clones and omits some. The table has 90,000 to 150,000 clones, roughly 90% seen once. General study points: Sampled repertoires all dated from after the peak T cell response. Spike-specific TCR breadth and depth were elevated following two AZD1222 doses.

The CDR3 has 13 residues. The V gene's germline CDR1 is SGHNT and CDR2 YYREEE (reference sequence). Trimming shortened V by 4 bases and J by 6 bases, and 14 bases separated the two germline ends. The chain couples TRBV5-4 to TRBJ2-7; tentatively, D is TRBD2 (6 bases). The sequenced sample was peripheral blood, obtained on day 0 of AZD1222 vaccination. The sequence was collected from an adult in good health. CDR3 sequence: CASSEEGLGEQYF. The CDR3 DNA sequence: TGTGCCAGCAGCGAGGAGGGGTTGGGCGAGCAGTACTTC.